The 5 T cell receptor beta chains listed next were all sequenced from one sample in a study of shared clonotypes between healthy human individuals. Naive CD8 populations comprised CD45RO-negative cells positively selected for CCR7, excluding terminally differentiated effector memory CD45RA+ cells. Some clones are missing from TCRdb's copy, which holds only in-frame ones; the method was immunoSEQ multiplex PCR. The sample has more than 2 million clones; just under 95% are singletons. The source material was naive CD8+ T cells from PBMCs. The receptors stem from a man in his late teens or twenties in good health. Some clones in this sample may be carry-over from other donors' samples.

Worth noting for this clone: The sample carries other DNA sequences with the same CDR3. The rearrangement joins TRBV27 to TRBJ2-7, with TRBD2 as a possible D gene (5 bases). V was cut by 2 bases and J by 1 base, with 9 bases left in between. The CDR3 contains 14 residues. Germline lookup yields CDR1 MNHEY and CDR2 SMNVEV (reference sequence). CDR3 residues: CASSLLSGSYEQYF. The CDR3 region has the DNA TGTGCCAGCAGTTTACTGAGCGGATCCTACGAGCAGTACTTC.

The rearrangement uses TRBV21-1 and TRBJ2-7; TRBD2 was called by the table and not checked on the DNA. TRBV21-1 is classified as a pseudogene. The CDR3 consists of 21 residues. The chain's CDR3 is CASSPAGAVSYRGGSSYEQYF. CDR3 in DNA: TGTGCCAGCAGCCCCGCGGGGGCCGTTAGTTATCGTGGCGGGAGTTCCTACGAGCAGTACTTC.

The DNA of the CDR3 is TGTGCCAGCAGCTTCCAGGGGGCTTTGGACGAGCAGTACTTC. Encoded protein: CASSFQGALDEQYF. The V call is TRBV5-6, the J call TRBJ2-7; TRBD1 aligns across 8 bases. V trimming: 2 bases; J trimming: 5 bases; junction bases outside the gene matches: 6. Germline assignment: CDR1 SGHDT and CDR2 YYEEEE. This CDR3 spans 14 amino acids.

The chain uses TRBV30 and TRBJ1-2; no clear D gene. The CDR3 has 12 residues. Germline CDR1 and CDR2: GTSNPN and SVGIG (reference sequence). The V end was cut by 8 bases, the J end by 8 bases, with 18 bases between. The CDR3 is CAEYLGLSGYTF. The CDR3 DNA is TGTGCCGAGTACCTCGGGCTCTCAGGCTACACCTTC.

The rearrangement uses TRBV30 and TRBJ1-1; D gene ambiguous. Trimming took off 3 bases at V and 6 bases at J, with 11 bases between the two ends. Germline V gene lookup returns CDR1 GTSNPN and CDR2 SVGIG (reference sequence). The CDR3 runs 12 residues. The DNA of the CDR3 is TGTGCCTGGAGGGCGGCAATCGCTGAAGCTTTCTTT. It translates to CAWRAAIAEAFF.